This T cell receptor beta chain came from a study of shared clonotypes between healthy human individuals. Whole-study results and caveats: Incompleteness in sorted-subset sequencing, despite large depth, was shown by rarefaction. Generation probability values for non-shared clonotypes were lower than those for clonotypes shared by all four donors. Estimated clonotype richness was generally higher in naive than memory subsets.

Regarding this clone: Its antigen is unknown.

The CDR3 has 12 residues. Germline assignment: CDR1 SNHLY and CDR2 FYNNEI. Trimming took 2 bases from V and 4 from J, leaving 2 bases between them. Using immunoSEQ multiplex PCR, the repertoire was profiled, and TCRdb retains in-frame clones only, with some absent. The sample has 2 million to 2.5 million clones; around 90% are singletons. V usage is TRBV2 and J usage is TRBJ2-2; D gene unclear. Source material: naive CD4+ T cells from PBMCs. Subset described: CD45RA+ positively selected. The receptor was derived from a young man in good health. Some clones in this sample may be carry-over from other donors' samples. The CDR3 is CASSETTGELFF. The CDR3 nucleotides are TGTGCCAGCAGTGAAACCACCGGGGAGCTGTTTTTT.